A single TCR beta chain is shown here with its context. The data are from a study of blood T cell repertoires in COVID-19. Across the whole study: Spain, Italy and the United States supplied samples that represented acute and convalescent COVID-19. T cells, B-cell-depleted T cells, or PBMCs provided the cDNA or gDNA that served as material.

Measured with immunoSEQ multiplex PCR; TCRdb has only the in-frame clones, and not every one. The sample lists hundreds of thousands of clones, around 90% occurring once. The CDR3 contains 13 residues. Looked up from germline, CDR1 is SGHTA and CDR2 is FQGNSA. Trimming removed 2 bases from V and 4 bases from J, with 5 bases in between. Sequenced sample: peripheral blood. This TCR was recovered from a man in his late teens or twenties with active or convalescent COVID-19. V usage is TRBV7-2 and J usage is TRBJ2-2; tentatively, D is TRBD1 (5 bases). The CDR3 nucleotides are TGTGCCAGCAGCTTAACAGGCACCGGGGAGCTGTTTTTT. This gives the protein CASSLTGTGELFF.